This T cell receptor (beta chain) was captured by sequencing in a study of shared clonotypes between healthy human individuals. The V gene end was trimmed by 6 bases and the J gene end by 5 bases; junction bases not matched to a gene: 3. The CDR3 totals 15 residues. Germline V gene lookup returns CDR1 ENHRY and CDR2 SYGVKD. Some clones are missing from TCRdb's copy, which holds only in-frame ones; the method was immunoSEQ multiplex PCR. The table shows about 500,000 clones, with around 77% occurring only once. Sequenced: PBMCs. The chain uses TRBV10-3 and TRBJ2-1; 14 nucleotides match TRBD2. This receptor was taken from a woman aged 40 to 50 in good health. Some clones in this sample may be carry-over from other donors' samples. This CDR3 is CAIRRTSGRHNEQFF. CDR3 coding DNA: TGTGCCATCAGGAGGACTAGCGGGAGGCACAATGAGCAGTTCTTC.